This TCR beta chain was profiled in a study of blood T cell repertoires in COVID-19. Study as a whole: COVID-19 samples collected from the United States, Italy and Spain covered acute and convalescent phases.

CDR1 is SGHNT and CDR2 is YENEEA in the germline V gene. V gave up 5 bases and J gave up 7 bases; unmatched junction bases: 7. The CDR3 has 14 residues. Those enrolled, adults aged 18 to 89 years, came from roughly 22 US areas. Cohort 3 recovery required two negative PCRs, clearance, or symptom resolution. Original handling: Reference gene primer amplification yielded estimated nucleated cell counts. Sequencing used immunoSEQ multiplex PCR; TCRdb keeps in-frame clones, though not all of them. From that table come the V and J calls and clone size; the DNA was used to work out D and trimming. The sample includes about 160,000 clones, over 75% of them seen just once.

The rearrangement links TRBV11-3 to TRBJ2-7; the match to TRBD1 covers 11 bases. The specimen was PBMCs or T cells enriched from blood (not recorded which). The clonotype originates from a woman in her fifties or sixties who had recovered from COVID-19. The CDR3 region is CASSAGQGAREQYF. For the CDR3, the DNA is TGTGCCAGCAGCGCCGGACAGGGGGCGCGGGAGCAGTACTTC.